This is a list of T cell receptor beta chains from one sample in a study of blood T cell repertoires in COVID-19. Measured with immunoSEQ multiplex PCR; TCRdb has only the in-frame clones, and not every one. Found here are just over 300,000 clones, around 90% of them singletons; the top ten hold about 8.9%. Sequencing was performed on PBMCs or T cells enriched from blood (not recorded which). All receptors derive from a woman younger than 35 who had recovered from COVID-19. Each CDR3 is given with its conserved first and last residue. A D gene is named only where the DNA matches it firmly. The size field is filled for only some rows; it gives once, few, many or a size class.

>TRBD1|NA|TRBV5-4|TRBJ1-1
CASSSRAGGALTEAFF
TGTGCCAGCAGCTCCCGAGCAGGGGGCGCATTAACTGAAGCTTTCTTT
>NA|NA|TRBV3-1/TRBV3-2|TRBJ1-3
CASSQVPSAGNTIYF
TGTGCCAGCAGCCAAGTCCCCTCAGCGGGAAACACCATATATTTT
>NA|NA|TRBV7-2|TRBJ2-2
CASSEAMIATGELFF
TGTGCCAGCAGCGAAGCCATGATAGCGACCGGGGAGCTGTTTTTT
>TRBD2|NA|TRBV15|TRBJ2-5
CATSRDSRLAGGTQYF
TGTGCCACCAGCAGAGACTCCCGGCTAGCGGGAGGGACCCAGTACTTC
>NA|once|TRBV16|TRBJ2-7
CASSQSVLLSSYEQYF
TGTGCCAGCAGCCAATCGGTACTCTTGAGCTCCTACGAGCAGTACTTC
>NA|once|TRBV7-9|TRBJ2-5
CASSGSEAETQYF
TGTGCCAGCAGCGGTAGCGAGGCGGAGACCCAGTACTTC
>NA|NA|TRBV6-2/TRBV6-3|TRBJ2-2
CASSYSLVNTGELFF
TGTGCCAGCAGTTACTCTTTAGTGAACACCGGGGAGCTGTTTTTT
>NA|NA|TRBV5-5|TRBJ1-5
CASSLQGLDQPQHF
TGTGCCAGCAGCCTACAGGGTCTCGATCAGCCCCAGCATTTT
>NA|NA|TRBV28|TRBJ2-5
CASSLLSRGLLVQYF
TGTGCCAGCAGTTTATTATCCAGGGGTCTATTAGTCCAGTACTTC
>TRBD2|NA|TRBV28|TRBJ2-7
CARPGPRTSRPSYEQYF
TGTGCCAGGCCAGGCCCCCGGACTAGCAGGCCGTCCTACGAGCAGTACTTC
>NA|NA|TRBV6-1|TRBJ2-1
CASSEWPAGHNEQFF
TGTGCCAGCAGTGAATGGCCAGCAGGCCACAATGAGCAGTTCTTC
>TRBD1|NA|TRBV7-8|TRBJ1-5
CASSLVGGTGHNQPQHF
TGTGCCAGCAGCTTAGTGGGGGGGACAGGCCACAATCAGCCCCAGCATTTT
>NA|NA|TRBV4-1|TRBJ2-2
CASSPHPRIRELFF
TGCGCCAGCAGCCCGCACCCTAGGATTCGGGAGCTGTTTTTT
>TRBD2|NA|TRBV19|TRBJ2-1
CASRGLAGVENEQFF
TGTGCCAGCAGGGGACTAGCGGGAGTCGAGAATGAGCAGTTCTTC
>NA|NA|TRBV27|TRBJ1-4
CATAEHSNEKLFF
TGTGCCACCGCGGAGCACTCTAATGAAAAACTGTTTTTT
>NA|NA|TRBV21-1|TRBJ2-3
CASAYEMRGTSGGAVTDTQYF
TGTGCCAGCGCCTACGAAATGAGGGGAACTAGCGGGGGGGCCGTCACAGATACGCAGTATTTT
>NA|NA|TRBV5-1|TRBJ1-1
CASSLEGIISGTEAFF
TGCGCCAGCAGCCTGGAGGGGATTATTTCGGGCACTGAAGCTTTCTTT
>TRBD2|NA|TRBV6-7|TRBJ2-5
CASSSGLAGTESYQETQYF
TGTGCCAGCAGCTCCGGACTAGCGGGAACGGAGTCCTACCAAGAGACCCAGTACTTC
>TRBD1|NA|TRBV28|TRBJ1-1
CASSLTGGSTEAFF
TGTGCCAGCAGTTTAACAGGGGGAAGTACTGAAGCTTTCTTT
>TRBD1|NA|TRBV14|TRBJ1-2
CASSQVPGGSGYTF
TGTGCCAGCAGCCAAGTTCCAGGGGGTTCTGGCTACACCTTC
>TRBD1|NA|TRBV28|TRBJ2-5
CASSFPVEGAWQETQYF
TGTGCCAGCAGTTTTCCCGTCGAGGGGGCTTGGCAAGAGACCCAGTACTTC
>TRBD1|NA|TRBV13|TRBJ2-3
CASSDLSDRGISDTQYF
TGTGCCAGCAGCGATCTCTCGGACAGGGGGATTTCAGATACGCAGTATTTT
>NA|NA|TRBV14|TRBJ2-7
CASSQGRRLYEQYF
TGTGCCAGCAGCCAAGGTCGGCGGCTTTACGAGCAGTACTTC
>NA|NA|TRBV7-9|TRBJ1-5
CASSPNNQPQHF
TGTGCCAGCAGCCCCAACAATCAGCCCCAGCATTTT
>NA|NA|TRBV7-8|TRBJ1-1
CASFPPGNTEAFF
TGTGCCAGCTTCCCCCCAGGGAACACTGAAGCTTTCTTT
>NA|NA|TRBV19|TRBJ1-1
CASSMSRNTEAFF
TGTGCCAGTAGTATGAGTAGGAACACTGAAGCTTTCTTT
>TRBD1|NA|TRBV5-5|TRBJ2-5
CASSLFRGRGETQYF
TGTGCCAGCAGCTTGTTTAGGGGGCGCGGGGAGACCCAGTACTTC
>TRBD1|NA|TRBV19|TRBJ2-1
CASSAIQGNEQFF
TGTGCCAGTAGTGCGATACAGGGGAATGAGCAGTTCTTC
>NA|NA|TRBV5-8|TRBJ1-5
CASSLGRGWNQPQHF
TGTGCCAGCAGCTTGGGGAGGGGATGGAATCAGCCCCAGCATTTT
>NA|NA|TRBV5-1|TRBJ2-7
CASSLPGHRSYEQYF
TGCGCCAGCAGCCTACCGGGACACCGCTCCTACGAGCAGTACTTC
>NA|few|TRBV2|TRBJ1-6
CASSDGHANNSPLHF
TGTGCCAGCAGTGATGGACATGCTAATAATTCACCCCTCCACTTT
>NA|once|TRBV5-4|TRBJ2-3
CASSLERLDTQYF
TGTGCCAGCAGCTTGGAGCGGTTAGATACGCAGTATTTT
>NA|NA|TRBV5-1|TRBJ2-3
CASSFLAGRTDTQYF
TGCGCCAGCAGCTTCTTGGCGGGGCGCACAGATACGCAGTATTTT
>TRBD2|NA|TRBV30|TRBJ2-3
CAWSVGSSGGADTQYF
TGTGCCTGGAGTGTAGGTTCTAGCGGGGGGGCAGATACGCAGTATTTT
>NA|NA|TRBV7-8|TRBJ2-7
CASSLIRGEQYF
TGTGCCAGCAGCTTGATCAGGGGTGAGCAGTACTTC
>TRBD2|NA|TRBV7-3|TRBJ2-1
CASTRLAGVSDNEQFF
TGTGCCAGCACCAGACTAGCGGGAGTCAGTGACAATGAGCAGTTCTTC
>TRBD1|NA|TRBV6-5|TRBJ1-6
CASSAQTGNSPLHF
TGTGCCAGCAGCGCCCAGACAGGGAATTCACCCCTCCACTTT
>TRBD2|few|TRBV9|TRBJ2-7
CASSAEGLAGEQYF
TGTGCCAGCAGCGCTGAAGGACTAGCGGGAGAGCAGTACTTC
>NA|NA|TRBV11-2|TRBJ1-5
CASSFSGLFNQPQHF
TGTGCCAGCAGCTTCTCAGGGTTGTTCAATCAGCCCCAGCATTTT
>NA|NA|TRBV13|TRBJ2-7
CASSLGPGGRLSYEQYF
TGTGCCAGCAGCTTAGGCCCCGGGGGGCGACTGAGCTACGAGCAGTACTTC
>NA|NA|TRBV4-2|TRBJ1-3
CASSQVSGAIGNTIYF
TGTGCCAGCAGCCAAGTATCAGGGGCTATTGGAAACACCATATATTTT
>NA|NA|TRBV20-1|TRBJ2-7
CSAGYEQYF
TGCAGTGCCGGGTACGAGCAGTACTTC
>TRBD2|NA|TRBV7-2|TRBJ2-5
CASSLSASGGQETQYF
TGTGCCAGCAGCTTAAGCGCTAGCGGGGGGCAAGAGACCCAGTACTTC